This TCR beta chain is drawn from a study of blood T cell repertoires in COVID-19 (TCRdb year 2020). Regarding the research as a whole: Samples covering the acute and convalescent phases of COVID-19 were provided by collaborators in the United States, Italy and Spain. Deeply sampled blood TCRbeta repertoires from subjects exposed to, actively infected with, or recovered from COVID-19 were included in the dataset. The material from the prospective study consisted of cDNA or gDNA derived from T cells, B-cell-depleted T cells, or PBMCs. The repertoires were released in a freely available public database intended as a resource for research on the immune response to SARS-CoV-2. The sample metadata nearly always contained a de-identified subject ID, COVID-19 status, age in years and sex. The samples were drawn from the first 160 participants of the ongoing ImmuneRACE study and from 1,254 subjects provided by 6 global collaborators. Where HLA class I and class II types were available, the types were taken from metadata supplied by the sample provider, not from assay-based typing.

The collaborating institutions used their own protocols to collect whole blood in K2EDTA tubes. Collaborator samples were shipped for TCRbeta analysis as frozen whole blood, isolated PBMCs, or DNA extracted from either sample type. A distance of 18 bases separates the germline ends of V and J, which lose 6 bases and 4 bases respectively. CDR1 is given as MNHEY and CDR2 as SMNVEV, both from the germline V gene (reference sequence). Measured from the cysteine to the phenylalanine, the CDR3 is 15 residues long. Only the CDR3 DNA is retained, 45 bases long and in frame from the first base. TCRbeta CDR3 regions were amplified from genomic DNA using the immunoSEQ Assay, a bias-controlled multiplex PCR. As for the original processing: Nucleated cell counts per sample were estimated from amplification of reference gene primers within the assay. Sequence reads were collapsed and filtered to measure the absolute abundance of every unique TCRbeta CDR3 rearrangement. For each sample, productive Simpson clonality was calculated as the square root of Simpson's diversity index across productive rearrangements. The immuneACCESS repertoire file appears here via TCRdb, limited to in-frame rearrangements. These files lack a portion of the clones; in checked studies, under half of the deficit traces to unresolved V genes, and the cause of the others is not known. The V and J calls and clone size come from that table; D and trimming were worked out from the DNA. Recorded for this sample are approximately 140,000 clones; around 80% of them occurred a single time. Roughly 15% of the sample comes from the top ten.

Overall results and qualifications from the work: The quantity of clinical and demographic metadata differed by source and by participant and was supplied without curation.

As for this clone: No antigen is known for it. Per-base qualities were not stored, and no clone one base away is much larger.

Sequenced sample: peripheral blood. The clonotype originates from a man in his forties or fifties with acute or convalescent COVID-19. Rearrangement joined TRBV27 to TRBJ2-5; possibly the D gene is TRBD2, per 5 matching bases. CDR3 region: CASRLAERGLETQYF. The DNA sequence is as follows: TGTGCCAGCAGGCTGGCTGAACGAGGACTAGAGACCCAGTACTTC.